One sample yielded the 25 T cell receptor beta chains listed below, sequenced in a study of human T cells and chemical hapten exposure. Described time point: pre-sensitization, week 0. Treatment reported: therapeutic diphenylcyclopropenone sensitization with weekly scalp DPC. TCRdb re-called the RACE reads through MiXCR, storing one row per CDR3 protein. This table holds under 300,000 distinct CDR3 sequences, approximately 7.5% found once. Source: whole blood, taken in connection with sensitization to the hapten diphenylcyclopropenone (DPC). Every receptor here comes from a man aged 18 to 29 with alopecia areata. Some clones in this sample may be carry-over from other donors' samples.

The rearrangement joins TRBV7-2 to TRBJ2-3; no clear D. Germline assignment: CDR1 SGHTA and CDR2 FQGNSA. The ends were cut back, 3 bases at V and 2 bases at J, with 9 bases in the middle. There are 14 residues in the CDR3. Written as DNA, the CDR3 is TGTGCCAGCAGCTTGAGACTGATCACAGATACGCAGTATTTT. Protein product: CASSLRLITDTQYF.

In nucleotides, the CDR3 is TGTGCCATCAGTGAGTCGGGACACTTCCTCTCTGGAAACACCATATATTTT. It codes for CAISESGHFLSGNTIYF. The chain couples TRBV10-3 to TRBJ1-3; D possibly corresponds to TRBD1 (6 bases). CDR3 length: 17 amino acids. Trimming left V 0 bases short and J 0 bases short, with 12 bases between. CDR1 and CDR2 from the germline V gene are ENHRY and SYGVKD.

The chain carries TRBV6-1 and TRBJ1-2; 8 bases match TRBD1. The CDR3 has 16 amino acids. Looked up from germline, CDR1 is MNHNS and CDR2 is SASEGT. Trimming removed 0 bases from V and 1 base from J; junction bases left unmatched: 4. This CDR3 reads CASSEAGTGDNYGYTF. In nucleotides, the CDR3 is TGTGCCAGCAGTGAAGCTGGGACAGGAGATAACTATGGCTACACCTTC.

This chain joins TRBV24-1 and TRBJ2-5; D is undetermined. V dropped 0 bases and J dropped 0 bases, with 7 bases sitting between them. The CDR3 sequence is 15 residues long. Germline CDR1 and CDR2: KGHDR and SFDVKD. The CDR3 loop is CATSDLTANQETQYF. The CDR3 nucleotides are TGTGCCACCAGTGATTTGACAGCCAACCAAGAGACCCAGTACTTC.

This chain joins TRBV3-1 and TRBJ1-1, with D possibly TRBD1 on 5 matching bases. The V gene lost 1 base and the J gene lost 3 bases, with 12 bases spanning the gap. CDR3 size: 15 residues. Germline V CDR1 and CDR2: LGHDT, YNNKEL (reference sequence). CDR3 in DNA: TGTGCCAGCAGCCAAGCCCCTCAGGGTTACACTGAAGCTTTCTTT. Amino acid sequence: CASSQAPQGYTEAFF.

This chain uses TRBV27 with TRBJ1-5, with no clear D. CDR3 size: 15 residues. Trimming took 6 bases from V and 0 from J, leaving 12 bases between them. Germline V CDR1 and CDR2: MNHEY, SMNVEV (reference sequence). The CDR3 region has the DNA TGTGCCAGCAGAGTGTTGCCGAATAGCAATCAGCCCCAGCATTTT. It encodes CASRVLPNSNQPQHF.

The chain carries TRBV5-4 and TRBJ2-3; a possible D gene is TRBD2 (7 bases). The CDR3 runs 16 residues. Germline V gene lookup returns CDR1 SGHNT and CDR2 YYREEE (reference sequence). The germline V and J ends were trimmed by 4 bases and 0 bases, with 15 bases remaining between them. The CDR3 sequence is CASSGGGGFSTDTQYF. CDR3 nucleotide sequence: TGTGCCAGCAGCGGGGGCGGGGGCTTTAGCACAGATACGCAGTATTTT. Complete variable domain (other parts from reference TRBV5-4 and TRBJ2-3): ETGVTQSPTHLIKTRGQQVTLRCSSQSGHNTVSWYQQALGQGPQFIFQYYREEENGRGNFPPRFSGLQFPNYSSELNVNALELDDSALYLCASSGGGGFSTDTQYFGPGTRLTVL.

This clonotype was counted between two and nine times. The genes are TRBV5-1 and TRBJ2-1; 7 bases are a match to TRBD1. Germline assignment: CDR1 SGHRS and CDR2 YFSETQ. The CDR3 has 17 residues. Germline trimming cut 2 bases from V and 5 bases from J; bases unmatched to any gene: 13. This CDR3 reads CASSFFTGEGTDNEQFF. DNA for the CDR3: TGCGCCAGCAGCTTCTTCACGGGCGAGGGGACAGACAATGAGCAGTTCTTC.

The J gene is TRBJ2-3, the V gene TRBV20-1; D remains ambiguous. Germline CDR1 reads DFQATT; CDR2 reads SNEGSKA (reference sequence). V was pared by 0 bases and J by 0 bases, with 7 bases between. The CDR3 runs 14 residues. CDR3 region: CSARDLLSTDTQYF. The CDR3 coding sequence is TGCAGTGCTAGAGATTTGCTAAGCACAGATACGCAGTATTTT.

This chain uses TRBV7-2 with TRBJ2-7; 8 nucleotides agree with TRBD1. With 1 base clipped from V and 4 bases from J, the junction kept 3 bases outside the gene matches. This CDR3 contains 14 residues. Per the germline V gene, CDR1 is SGHTA and CDR2 is FQGNSA. The CDR3 nucleotides read TGTGCCAGCAGCTTAGGACAGGGGAAGTACGAGCAGTACTTC. Amino acids: CASSLGQGKYEQYF.

In its sample, this clonotype was seen a few times. The chain carries TRBV20-1 and TRBJ2-7; 8 nucleotides agree with TRBD1. Germline V gives CDR1 DFQATT, CDR2 SNEGSKA (reference sequence). CDR3 size: 13 residues. V lost 1 base and J lost 5; bases outside the gene matches: 4. The CDR3 is CSARVTGVDEQYF. CDR3 in DNA: TGCAGTGCTAGAGTGACAGGGGTGGACGAGCAGTACTTC.

This clonotype was found many times. The CDR3 protein is CASRSSSGNTIYF. CDR3 nucleotide sequence: TGTGCCAGCAGGTCCAGCTCTGGAAACACCATATATTTT. V gene TRBV7-2 combines with J gene TRBJ1-3; no definite D call. The CDR3 length is 13 residues. Germline CDR1 SGHTA, CDR2 FQGNSA. The V end lost 6 bases, the J end lost 0 bases, and 6 bases lay between the germline ends.

At least ten counts were recorded for this clonotype. V gene TRBV28 combines with J gene TRBJ1-6; no definite D call. CDR1 and CDR2 from the germline V gene are MDHEN and SYDVKM. The CDR3 sequence is 14 residues long. V shed 5 bases and J shed 0 bases, with 5 bases lying between them. CDR3 in DNA: TGTGCCAGCAGTCCCAGCTCCTATAATTCACCCCTCCACTTT. It encodes CASSPSSYNSPLHF.

The table lists this clonotype with a few counts. The chain joins TRBV2 to TRBJ2-1; D possibly matches TRBD1 or TRBD2 (5 bases each). This CDR3 is 13 amino acids long. V dropped 8 bases and J dropped 5 bases, with 13 bases sitting between them. The germline V gene has CDR1 SNHLY and CDR2 FYNNEI. CDR3 residues: CASDRDRDNEQFF. In nucleotides, the CDR3 is TGTGCCAGCGACCGGGACCGTGACAATGAGCAGTTCTTC. Complete variable domain (other parts from reference TRBV2 and TRBJ2-1): EPEVTQTPSHQVTQMGQEVILRCVPISNHLYFYWYRQILGQKVEFLVSFYNNEISEKSEIFDDQFSVERPDGSNFTLKIRSTKLEDSAMYFCASDRDRDNEQFFGPGTRLTVL.

This clonotype has just a few counts. CDR3: CASSSLTSGPYEQYF. The DNA for the CDR3 is TGTGCCAGCAGTTCCCTCACTAGCGGGCCCTACGAGCAGTACTTC. The chain couples TRBV28 to TRBJ2-7, with 9 nucleotides matching TRBD2. Germline assignment: CDR1 MDHEN and CDR2 SYDVKM. The CDR3 runs 15 residues. V lost 4 bases and J lost 2; bases outside the gene matches: 6.

The chain is built from TRBV10-3 and TRBJ2-7; the D gene is possibly TRBD2 (6 bases). The CDR3 totals 16 residues. Germline loops: CDR1 ENHRY, CDR2 SYGVKD. The germline V and J ends were trimmed by 4 bases and 4 bases, with 20 bases remaining between them. The CDR3 loop reads CAISGGPAGLRYEQYF. The CDR3 DNA sequence: TGTGCCATCAGTGGGGGCCCAGCGGGCCTTCGTTACGAGCAGTACTTC.

The chain employs TRBV25-1 and TRBJ1-2, with TRBD1 matching over 11 bases. The CDR3 runs 15 residues. V was clipped by 4 bases and J by 4 bases; unmatched bases: 5. Germline V gene lookup returns CDR1 MGHDK and CDR2 SYGVNS. The CDR3 is CASSGRTGGFYGYTF. DNA for the CDR3: TGTGCCAGCAGTGGGAGGACAGGGGGCTTCTATGGCTACACCTTC.

This clonotype was seen many times. The chain joins TRBV29-1 to TRBJ1-1; tentative D call: TRBD1 (6 bases). Trimming shortened V by 5 bases and J by 4 bases, and 14 bases separated the two germline ends. Looked up from germline, CDR1 is SQVTM and CDR2 is ANQGSEA. The CDR3 is made up of 13 amino acids. The CDR3 is CSVIRQGSTEAFF. In DNA, the CDR3 is TGCAGCGTTATCAGGCAGGGGAGCACTGAAGCTTTCTTT. The full variable domain, in which reference TRBV29-1 and TRBJ1-1 provide the parts outside the CDR3, is SAVISQKPSRDICQRGTSLTIQCQVDSQVTMMFWYRQQPGQSLTLIATANQGSEATYESGFVIDKFPISRPNLTFSTLTVSNMSPEDSSIYLCSVIRQGSTEAFFGQGTRLTVV.

The chain employs TRBV19 and TRBJ1-5; D unresolved. V lost 1 base and J lost 5, with 6 bases in between. Germline CDR1 is LNHDA and CDR2 is SQIVND (reference sequence). There are 13 residues in the CDR3. CDR3 amino acids: CASSIGGDQPQHF. DNA of the CDR3: TGTGCCAGTAGTATAGGCGGGGATCAGCCCCAGCATTTT.

The V gene is TRBV5-1, the J gene TRBJ2-7; unclear D gene. Trimming left V 7 bases short and J 1 base short, with 6 bases between. The CDR3 has 11 amino acids. Germline V gene lookup returns CDR1 SGHRS and CDR2 YFSETQ. The CDR3, as DNA: TGCGCCAGCCGTAATTCCTACGAGCAGTACTTC. Protein product: CASRNSYEQYF.

This clonotype was counted a few times. The V and J genes are TRBV6-5 and TRBJ2-1; D tentatively fits TRBD1 or TRBD2 (5 bases each). Per the germline V gene, CDR1 is MNHEY and CDR2 is SVGAGI. Trimming took off 6 bases at V and 4 bases at J, with 16 bases between the two ends. The CDR3 spans 15 residues. In DNA form, the CDR3 reads TGTGCCAGCAGCCTGAGGGACCCGAGGTACAATGAGCAGTTCTTC. Its protein product is CASSLRDPRYNEQFF.

This clonotype was picked up a small number of times. The chain joins TRBV2 to TRBJ2-3; 9 positions agree with TRBD2. The CDR3 extends over 14 amino acids. J gave up 5 bases and V 4 bases, and 4 bases lay outside the gene matches. Germline CDR1 is SNHLY and CDR2 is FYNNEI. The CDR3 DNA follows: TGTGCCAGCAGTGCTAGCGGGGTTGAAGATACGCAGTATTTT. Its translation is CASSASGVEDTQYF.

In this sample, this clonotype turned up a few times. The rearrangement uses TRBV7-9 and TRBJ1-6; no definite D call. CDR1 is SEHNR, CDR2 FQNEAQ, per germline (reference sequence). The V end was cut by 1 base, the J end by 7 bases, with 8 bases between. This CDR3 contains 14 residues. Here the CDR3 reads CASSLVQANSPLHF. In nucleotides, the CDR3 is TGTGCCAGCAGCTTAGTTCAGGCAAATTCACCCCTCCACTTT.

The table lists this clonotype with a few counts. V gene TRBV27 combines with J gene TRBJ2-1, with 8 bases aligning to TRBD2. Trimming at V came to 2 bases and at J to 8 bases, leaving 8 bases not matched to a gene. Looked up from germline, CDR1 is MNHEY and CDR2 is SMNVEV (reference sequence). The CDR3 loop spans 15 amino acids. The chain's CDR3 is CASSLPGGPVDEQFF. DNA for the CDR3: TGTGCCAGCAGTTTACCGGGGGGGCCGGTTGATGAGCAGTTCTTC.

This clonotype was observed a handful of times. The chain recombines TRBV6-5 with TRBJ2-3, with 16 bases matching TRBD2. The length of the CDR3 is 17 residues. Germline values: CDR1 MNHEY, CDR2 SVGAGI. With V trimmed by 6 bases and J by 1 base, 4 bases remained unmatched. CDR3 loop: CASSPGTSGGGTDTQYF. CDR3 nucleotide sequence: TGTGCCAGCAGCCCCGGGACTAGCGGGGGGGGCACAGATACGCAGTATTTT.